This T cell receptor beta chain stems from a study of Graves' ophthalmopathy and Graves' hyperthyroidism. Study-wide results and caveats: Between ophthalmopathy and stable hyperthyroidism, a 13-signature model drew a separation with 87.88% sensitivity and around 80% specificity.

Amplifying from RNA transcripts, the study obtained TCR beta CDR3 regions. HTBI primers served in a first-round RT-PCR, which a second-round multiplex PCR followed. TCRdb analysed the multiplex PCR reads with MiXCR anew, one entry per CDR3 protein. This repertoire shows 350,000 to 400,000 distinct CDR3 sequences, approximately 15% found once; its top ten account for around 6.6%. Trimming took 5 bases from V and 2 from J; bases not matched to a gene: 9. This CDR3 spans 15 amino acids. CDR1 and CDR2 (germline): PRHDT, FYEKMQ (reference sequence). The evidence that diagnosis relied on was clinical symptoms, serum thyroxine, TRAb, thyroid ultrasound and orbital computed tomography. This clonotype was recorded many times. Its specificity is unknown.

The sequencing sample was made of peripheral blood. The gene calls are TRBV13 and TRBJ2-7; 7 bases are shared with TRBD1. This clonotype was sampled from a woman between 18 and 30 years old with stable Graves' hyperthyroidism. The CDR3 DNA is TGTGCCAGCAGCCCGAGACAGGGACAGCCCTACGAGCAGTACTTC. Protein product: CASSPRQGQPYEQYF. Full variable domain (remainder filled in from reference TRBV13 and TRBJ2-7): AAGVIQSPRHLIKEKRETATLKCYPIPRHDTVYWYQQGPGQDPQFLISFYEKMQSDKGSIPDRFSAQQFSDYHSELNMSSLELGDSALYFCASSPRQGQPYEQYFGPGTRLTVT.